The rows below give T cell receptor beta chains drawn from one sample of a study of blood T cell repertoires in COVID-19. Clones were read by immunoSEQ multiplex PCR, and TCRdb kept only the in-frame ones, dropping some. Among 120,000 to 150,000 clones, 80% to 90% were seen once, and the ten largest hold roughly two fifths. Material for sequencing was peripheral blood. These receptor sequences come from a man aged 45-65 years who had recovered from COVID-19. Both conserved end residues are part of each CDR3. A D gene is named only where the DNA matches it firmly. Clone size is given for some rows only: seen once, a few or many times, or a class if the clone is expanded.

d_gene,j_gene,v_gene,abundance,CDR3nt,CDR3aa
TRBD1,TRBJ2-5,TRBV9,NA,TGTGCCAGCAGCCCTACAGGGGGCTTGGAGACCCAGTACTTC,CASSPTGGLETQYF
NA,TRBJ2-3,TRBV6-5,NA,TGTGCCAGCAGCGTCCCCGGAGCAGATACGCAGTATTTT,CASSVPGADTQYF
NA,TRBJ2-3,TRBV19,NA,TGTGCCAGTAGTATAGGCCCCGGGAGTGCAGATACGCAGTATTTT,CASSIGPGSADTQYF
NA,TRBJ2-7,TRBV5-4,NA,TGTGCCAGCAGCTTGGATCACTACGAGCAGTACTTC,CASSLDHYEQYF
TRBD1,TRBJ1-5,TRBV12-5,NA,TGTGCTAGTGACCCCCTGGACAGGGGTTGGAATAGCAATCAGCCCCAGCATTTT,CASDPLDRGWNSNQPQHF
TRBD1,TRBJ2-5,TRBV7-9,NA,TGTGCCAGCAGCACGTTGGACAGGGGGCCCCAAGAGACCCAGTACTTC,CASSTLDRGPQETQYF
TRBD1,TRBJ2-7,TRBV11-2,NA,TGTGCCAGCAGCACGGGGCGGGGACAGGCCTACGAGCAGTACTTC,CASSTGRGQAYEQYF
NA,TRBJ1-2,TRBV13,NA,TGTGCCAGCAGCGCACAGGGATTTGATAACTATGGCTACACCTTC,CASSAQGFDNYGYTF
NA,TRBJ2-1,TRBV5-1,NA,TGCGCCAGCAGCTGGGCGGGGATATCCGGGGATGAGCAGTTCTTC,CASSWAGISGDEQFF
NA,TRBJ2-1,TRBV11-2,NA,TGTGCCAGCAGCTTCTTTGGCCAGGGCTTTCGGTCCTACAATGAGCAGTTCTTC,CASSFFGQGFRSYNEQFF
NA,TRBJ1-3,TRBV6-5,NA,TGTGCCAGCAGTTACTCGGGCGGGGGCTCTGGAAACACCATATATTTT,CASSYSGGGSGNTIYF
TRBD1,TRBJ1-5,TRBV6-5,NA,TGTGCCAGCAGTTACGCCGGGACAGGGGGACAGCCCCAGCATTTT,CASSYAGTGGQPQHF
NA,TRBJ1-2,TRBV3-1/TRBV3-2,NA,TGTGCCAGCAGCCAAGGAGGGTTGCGGCATGGCTACACCTTC,CASSQGGLRHGYTF
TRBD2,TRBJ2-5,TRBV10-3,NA,TGTGCCCACTCAAGCGGGGGGGACCAAGAGACCCAGTACTTC,CAHSSGGDQETQYF
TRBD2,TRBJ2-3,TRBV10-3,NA,TGTGCCATCAGTGATGAGCGGGGGGCGTCAGATACGCAGTATTTT,CAISDERGASDTQYF
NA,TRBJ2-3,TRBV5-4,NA,TGTGCCAGCAGCTTGCAGGGCACTAGCACAGATACGCAGTATTTT,CASSLQGTSTDTQYF
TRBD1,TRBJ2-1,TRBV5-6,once,TGTGCCAGCAGCTTGGTTAGACAGGGGGGTAGGGAGCAGTTCTTC,CASSLVRQGGREQFF
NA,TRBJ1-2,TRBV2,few,TGTGCCAGCAGGACAGGCTTCTATGGCTACACCTTC,CASRTGFYGYTF
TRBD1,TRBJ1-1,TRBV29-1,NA,TGCAGCGTTGACCTTACAGGGGGGCCTGAAGCTTTCTTT,CSVDLTGGPEAFF
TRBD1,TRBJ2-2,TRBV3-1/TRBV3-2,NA,TGTGCCAGCAGCAAACAAGGACAGGGGGGTCCCGGGGAGCTGTTTTTT,CASSKQGQGGPGELFF
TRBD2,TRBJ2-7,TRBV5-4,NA,TGTGCCAGCGCACCGACGACTAGCTTCTACGAGCAGTACTTC,CASAPTTSFYEQYF
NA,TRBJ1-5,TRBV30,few,TGTGCCTGGAGTCCCAGTAGCAATCAGCCCCAGCATTTT,CAWSPSSNQPQHF
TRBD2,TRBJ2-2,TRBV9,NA,TGTGCCAGCAGCACCCTAGCGGGATCAAACACCGGGGAGCTGTTTTTT,CASSTLAGSNTGELFF
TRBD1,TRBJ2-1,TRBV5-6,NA,TGTGCCAGCAGACCGGACAGGGACGGGGACAATGAGCAGTTCTTC,CASRPDRDGDNEQFF
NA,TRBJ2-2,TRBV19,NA,TGTGCCAGTAGTATCGGGAACACCGGGGAGCTGTTTTTT,CASSIGNTGELFF
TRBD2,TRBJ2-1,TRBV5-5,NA,TGTGCCAGCAGCGACGGGGGGTACAGCTCCTACAATGAGCAGTTCTTC,CASSDGGYSSYNEQFF
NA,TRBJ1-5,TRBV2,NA,TGTGCCAGCAGTGAACAGGGTAATAGCAATCAGCCCCAGCATTTT,CASSEQGNSNQPQHF
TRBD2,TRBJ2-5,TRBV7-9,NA,TGTGCCAGCAGCCGGGGACTAGCGGGGGACCAAGAGACCCAGTACTTC,CASSRGLAGDQETQYF
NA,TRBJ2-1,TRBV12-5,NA,TGTGCTAGTGGTATTCGGTCCGGTCCTGAGCAGTTCTTC,CASGIRSGPEQFF
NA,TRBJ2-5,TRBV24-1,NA,TGTGCCACCAGTGACGGGGTGGGCGAGACCCAGTACTTC,CATSDGVGETQYF
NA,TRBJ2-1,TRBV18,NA,TGTGCCAGCTCACTGTCTTTAGCTTTCGGCAATGAGCAGTTCTTC,CASSLSLAFGNEQFF
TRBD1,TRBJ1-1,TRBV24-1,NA,TGTGCCACCCGGGACAGGGCGAACACTGAAGCTTTCTTT,CATRDRANTEAFF
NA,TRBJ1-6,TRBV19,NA,TGTGCCAGTAGCGCTAACGTCTGGGTAGGAGGGTCCTATAATTCACCCCTCCACTTT,CASSANVWVGGSYNSPLHF